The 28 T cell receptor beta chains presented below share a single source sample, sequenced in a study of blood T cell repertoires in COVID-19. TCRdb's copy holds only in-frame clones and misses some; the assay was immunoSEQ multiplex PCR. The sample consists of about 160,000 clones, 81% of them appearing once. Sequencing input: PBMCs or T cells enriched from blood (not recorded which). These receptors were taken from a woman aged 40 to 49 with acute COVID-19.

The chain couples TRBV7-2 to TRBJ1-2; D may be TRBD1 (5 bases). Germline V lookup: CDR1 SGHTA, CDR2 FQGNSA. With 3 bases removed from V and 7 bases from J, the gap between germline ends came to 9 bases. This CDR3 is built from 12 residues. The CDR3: CASSFRDSGYTF. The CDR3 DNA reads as TGTGCCAGCAGCTTCAGGGATAGTGGCTACACCTTC.

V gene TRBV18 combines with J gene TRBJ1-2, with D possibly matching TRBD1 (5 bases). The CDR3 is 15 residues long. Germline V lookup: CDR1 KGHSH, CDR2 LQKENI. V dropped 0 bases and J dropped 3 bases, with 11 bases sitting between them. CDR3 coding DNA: TGTGCCAGCTCACCACCGCAGGGCAGGCACTATGGCTACACCTTC. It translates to CASSPPQGRHYGYTF.

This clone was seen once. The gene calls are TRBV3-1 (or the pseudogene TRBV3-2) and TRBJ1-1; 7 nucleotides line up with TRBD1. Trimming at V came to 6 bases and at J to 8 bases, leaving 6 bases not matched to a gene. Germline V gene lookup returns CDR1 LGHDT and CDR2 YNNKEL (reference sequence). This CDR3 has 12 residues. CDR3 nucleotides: TGTGCCAGCAGTCTAGAGACAGGGGAAGCTTTCTTT. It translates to CASSLETGEAFF.

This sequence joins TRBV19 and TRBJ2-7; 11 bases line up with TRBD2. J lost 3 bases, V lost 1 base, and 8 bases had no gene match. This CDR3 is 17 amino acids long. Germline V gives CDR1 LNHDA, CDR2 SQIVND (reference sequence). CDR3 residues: CASSIVTSGTTGYEQYF. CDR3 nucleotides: TGTGCCAGTAGTATAGTGACTAGCGGGACGACGGGCTACGAGCAGTACTTC. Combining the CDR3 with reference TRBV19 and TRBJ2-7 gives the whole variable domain DGGITQSPKYLFRKEGQNVTLSCEQNLNHDAMYWYRQDPGQGLRLIYYSQIVNDFQKGDIAEGYSVSREKKESFPLTVTSAQKNPTAFYLCASSIVTSGTTGYEQYFGPGTRLTVT.

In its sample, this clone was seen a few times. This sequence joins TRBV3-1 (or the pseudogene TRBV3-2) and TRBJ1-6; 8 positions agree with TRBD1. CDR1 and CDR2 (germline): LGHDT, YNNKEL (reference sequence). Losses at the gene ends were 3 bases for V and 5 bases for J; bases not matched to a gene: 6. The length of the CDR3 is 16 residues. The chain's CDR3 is CASSHLTTGDNSPLHF. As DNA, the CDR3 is TGTGCCAGCAGCCACTTAACGACAGGGGATAATTCACCCCTCCACTTT.

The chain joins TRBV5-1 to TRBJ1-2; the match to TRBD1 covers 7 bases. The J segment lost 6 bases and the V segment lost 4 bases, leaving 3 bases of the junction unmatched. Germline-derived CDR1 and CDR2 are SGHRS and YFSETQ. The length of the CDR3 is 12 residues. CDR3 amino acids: CASSNRGDGYTF. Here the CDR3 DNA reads TGCGCCAGCAGCAACAGGGGAGATGGCTACACCTTC.

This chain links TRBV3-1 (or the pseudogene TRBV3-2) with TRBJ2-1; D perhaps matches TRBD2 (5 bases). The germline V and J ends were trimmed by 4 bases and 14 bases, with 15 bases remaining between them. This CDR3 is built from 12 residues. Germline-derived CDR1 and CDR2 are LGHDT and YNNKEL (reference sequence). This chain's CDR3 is CASSPHAEAEFF. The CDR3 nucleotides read TGTGCCAGCAGCCCCCACGCGGAGGCCGAGTTCTTC.

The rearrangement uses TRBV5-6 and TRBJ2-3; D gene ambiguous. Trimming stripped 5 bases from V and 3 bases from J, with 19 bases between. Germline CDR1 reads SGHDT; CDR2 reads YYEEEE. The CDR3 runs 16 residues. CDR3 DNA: TGTGCCAGCAGTCCTCTCGGAGAAATGGAGACAGATACGCAGTATTTT. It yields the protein CASSPLGEMETDTQYF.

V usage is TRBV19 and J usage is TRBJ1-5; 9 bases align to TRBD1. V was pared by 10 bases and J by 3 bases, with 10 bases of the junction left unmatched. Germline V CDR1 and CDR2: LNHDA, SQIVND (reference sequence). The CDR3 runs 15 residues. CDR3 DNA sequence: TGTGCCACCATCGCCGGGACAGGGAACAATCAGCCCCAGCATTTT. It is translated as CATIAGTGNNQPQHF.

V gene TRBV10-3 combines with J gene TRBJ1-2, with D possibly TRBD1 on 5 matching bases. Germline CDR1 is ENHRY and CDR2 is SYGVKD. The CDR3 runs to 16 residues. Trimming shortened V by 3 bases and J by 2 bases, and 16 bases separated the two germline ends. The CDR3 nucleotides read TGTGCCATCAGTGACACGCGCGGGGACCTCAACTATGGCTACACCTTC. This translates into CAISDTRGDLNYGYTF.

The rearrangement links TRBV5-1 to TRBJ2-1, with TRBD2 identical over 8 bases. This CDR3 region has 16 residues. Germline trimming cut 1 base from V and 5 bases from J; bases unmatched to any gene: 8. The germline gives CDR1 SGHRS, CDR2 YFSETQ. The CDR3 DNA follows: TGCGCCAGCAGCTTGTCCTCAGCGGGAGTCAACAATGAGCAGTTCTTC. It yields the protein CASSLSSAGVNNEQFF.

CDR3 residues: CSASGLASDNEQFF. CDR3 in DNA: TGCAGTGCTAGTGGCCTAGCGTCGGACAATGAGCAGTTCTTC. The chain employs TRBV20-1 and TRBJ2-1; D is possibly TRBD2 (6 bases). V shed 3 bases and J shed 5 bases, with 14 bases lying between them. This CDR3 comprises 14 residues. Germline CDR1 DFQATT, CDR2 SNEGSKA (reference sequence).

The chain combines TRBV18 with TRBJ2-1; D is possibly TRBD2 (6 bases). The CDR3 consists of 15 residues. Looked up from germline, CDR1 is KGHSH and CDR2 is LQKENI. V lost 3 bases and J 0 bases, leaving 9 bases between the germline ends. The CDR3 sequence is CASSPSGNSYNEQFF. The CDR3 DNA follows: TGTGCCAGCTCACCTAGCGGCAACTCCTACAATGAGCAGTTCTTC. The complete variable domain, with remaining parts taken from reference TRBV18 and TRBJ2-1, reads NAGVMQNPRHLVRRRGQEARLRCSPMKGHSHVYWYRQLPEEGLKFMVYLQKENIIDESGMPKERFSAEFPKEGPSILRIQQVVRGDSAAYFCASSPSGNSYNEQFFGPGTRLTVL.

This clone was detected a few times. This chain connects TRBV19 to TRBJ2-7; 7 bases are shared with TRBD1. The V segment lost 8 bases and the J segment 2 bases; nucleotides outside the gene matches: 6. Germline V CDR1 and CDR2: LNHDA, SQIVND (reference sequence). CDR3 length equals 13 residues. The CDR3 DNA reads TGTGCCAGTTCACGAGGGGGCCCCTACGAGCAGTACTTC. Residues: CASSRGGPYEQYF. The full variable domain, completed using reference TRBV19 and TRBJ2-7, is DGGITQSPKYLFRKEGQNVTLSCEQNLNHDAMYWYRQDPGQGLRLIYYSQIVNDFQKGDIAEGYSVSREKKESFPLTVTSAQKNPTAFYLCASSRGGPYEQYFGPGTRLTVT.

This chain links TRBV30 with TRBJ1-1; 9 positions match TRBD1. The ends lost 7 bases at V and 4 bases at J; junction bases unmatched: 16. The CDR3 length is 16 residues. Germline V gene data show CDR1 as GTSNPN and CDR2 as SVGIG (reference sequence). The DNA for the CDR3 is TGTGCCTACCTGCGGGGACAGGGATTATCGGGCACTGAAGCTTTCTTT. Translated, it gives CAYLRGQGLSGTEAFF.

CDR3 loop: CASRYGRGWNEQFF. The CDR3 DNA sequence: TGCGCCAGCAGGTACGGGAGGGGATGGAATGAGCAGTTCTTC. The chain has TRBV5-1 and TRBJ2-1; TRBD2 matches 8 bases. Germline V gives CDR1 SGHRS, CDR2 YFSETQ. The V and J ends lost 5 bases and 7 bases, in that order; junction bases with no gene match: 8. CDR3 length: 14 residues.

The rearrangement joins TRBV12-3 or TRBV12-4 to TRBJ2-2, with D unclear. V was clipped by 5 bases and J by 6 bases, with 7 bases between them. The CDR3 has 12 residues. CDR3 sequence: CASSRLPGELFF. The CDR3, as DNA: TGTGCCAGCAGTCGACTCCCCGGGGAGCTGTTTTTT.

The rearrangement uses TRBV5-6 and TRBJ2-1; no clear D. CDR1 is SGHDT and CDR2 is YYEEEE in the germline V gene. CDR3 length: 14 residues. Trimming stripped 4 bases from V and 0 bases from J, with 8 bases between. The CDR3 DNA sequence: TGTGCCAGCAGCCTTGGCCCCTCCTACAATGAGCAGTTCTTC. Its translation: CASSLGPSYNEQFF. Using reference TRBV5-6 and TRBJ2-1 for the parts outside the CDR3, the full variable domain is DAGVTQSPTHLIKTRGQQVTLRCSPKSGHDTVSWYQQALGQGPQFIFQYYEEEERQRGNFPDRFSGHQFPNYSSELNVNALLLGDSALYLCASSLGPSYNEQFFGPGTRLTVL.

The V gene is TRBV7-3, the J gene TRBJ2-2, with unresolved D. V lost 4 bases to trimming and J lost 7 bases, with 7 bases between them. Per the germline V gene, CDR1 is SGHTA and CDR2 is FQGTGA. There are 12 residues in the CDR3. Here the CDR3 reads CASSSTYGELFF. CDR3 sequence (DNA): TGTGCCAGCAGCTCTACGTACGGGGAGCTGTTTTTT.

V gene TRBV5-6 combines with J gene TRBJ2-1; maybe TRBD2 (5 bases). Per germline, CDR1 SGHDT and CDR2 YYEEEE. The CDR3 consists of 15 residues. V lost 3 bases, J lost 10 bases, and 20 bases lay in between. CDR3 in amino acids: CASSSDWGGEGEQFF. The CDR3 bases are TGTGCCAGCAGCTCAGACTGGGGTGGCGAGGGCGAGCAGTTCTTC.

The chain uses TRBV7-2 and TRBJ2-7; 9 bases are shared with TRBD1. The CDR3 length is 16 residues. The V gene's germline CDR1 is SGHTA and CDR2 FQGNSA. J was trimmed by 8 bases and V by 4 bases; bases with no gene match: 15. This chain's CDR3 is CASSSIRDRANKKQYF. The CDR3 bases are TGTGCCAGCAGCTCCATCCGGGACAGGGCTAATAAGAAGCAGTACTTC.

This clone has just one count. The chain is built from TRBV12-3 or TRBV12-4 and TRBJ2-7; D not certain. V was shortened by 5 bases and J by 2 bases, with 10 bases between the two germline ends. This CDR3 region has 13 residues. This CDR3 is CASSLGLTYEQYF. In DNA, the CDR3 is TGTGCCAGCAGTCTTGGGCTTACCTACGAGCAGTACTTC.

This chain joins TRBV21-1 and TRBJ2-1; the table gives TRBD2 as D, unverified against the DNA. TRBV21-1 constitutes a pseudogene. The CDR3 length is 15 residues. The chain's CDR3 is CASTAGLAGVDEQFF. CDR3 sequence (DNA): TGTGCCAGCACCGCGGGACTAGCGGGAGTGGATGAGCAGTTCTTC.

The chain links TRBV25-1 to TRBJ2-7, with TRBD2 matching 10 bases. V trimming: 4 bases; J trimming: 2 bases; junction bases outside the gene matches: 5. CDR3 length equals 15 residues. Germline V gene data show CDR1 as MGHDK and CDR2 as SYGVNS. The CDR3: CASSGSLAGAYEQYF. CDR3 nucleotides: TGTGCCAGCAGTGGGAGCCTAGCGGGGGCCTACGAGCAGTACTTC.

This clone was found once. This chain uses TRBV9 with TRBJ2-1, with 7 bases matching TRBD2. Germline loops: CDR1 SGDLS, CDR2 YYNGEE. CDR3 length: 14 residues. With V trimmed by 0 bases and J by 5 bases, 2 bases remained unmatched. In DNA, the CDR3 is TGTGCCAGCAGCGTAGGCGGGGGTGACAATGAGCAGTTCTTC. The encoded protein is CASSVGGGDNEQFF.

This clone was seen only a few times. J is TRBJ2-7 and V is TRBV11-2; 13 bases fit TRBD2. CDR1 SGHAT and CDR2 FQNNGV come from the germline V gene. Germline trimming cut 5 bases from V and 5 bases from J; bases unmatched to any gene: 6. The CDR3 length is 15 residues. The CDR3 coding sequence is TGTGCCAGCAGCCCTACTAGCGGGAGGGCGGACGAGCAGTACTTC. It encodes CASSPTSGRADEQYF.

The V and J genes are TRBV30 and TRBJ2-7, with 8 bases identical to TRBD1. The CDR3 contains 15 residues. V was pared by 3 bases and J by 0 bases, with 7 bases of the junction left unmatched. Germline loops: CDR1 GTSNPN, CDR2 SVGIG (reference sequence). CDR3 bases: TGTGCCTGGAGCTACGGGACAGGCCCCTCCTACGAGCAGTACTTC. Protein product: CAWSYGTGPSYEQYF.

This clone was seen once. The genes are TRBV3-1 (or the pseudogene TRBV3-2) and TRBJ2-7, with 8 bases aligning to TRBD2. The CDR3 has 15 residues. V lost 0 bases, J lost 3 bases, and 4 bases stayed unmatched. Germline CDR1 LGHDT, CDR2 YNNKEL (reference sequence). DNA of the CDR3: TGTGCCAGCAGCCAAGAAACACTAGCGGTCTACGAGCAGTACTTC. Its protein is CASSQETLAVYEQYF.